A selection of T cell receptor beta chains follows, all from one sample in a study of blood T cell repertoires in COVID-19. Produced via immunoSEQ multiplex PCR; TCRdb's table is partial and in-frame only. The table has some 300,000 clones, about 91% seen once. Material for sequencing was peripheral blood. The receptors were sampled from a young woman who had recovered from COVID-19. The CDR3 runs from the conserved cysteine through the conserved F or W. Fields, in order: D gene, clone size, J gene, V gene, CDR3 protein, CDR3 DNA. D genes are given only for firm matches. Clone sizes are given selectively: once, few, many, or a class where the clone is expanded.

>TRBD2|.|TRBJ2-1|TRBV28
CASSLSRLAGGEKQFF
TGTGCCAGCAGTTTATCAAGACTAGCGGGGGGGGAAAAGCAGTTCTTC
>TRBD1|.|TRBJ2-1|TRBV14
CASSPGQAYNEQFF
TGTGCCAGCAGCCCGGGACAGGCGTACAATGAGCAGTTCTTC
>.|.|TRBJ2-7|TRBV6-5
CASRGLGGSYEQYF
TGTGCCAGCAGGGGACTGGGCGGTTCCTACGAGCAGTACTTC
>TRBD1|once|TRBJ2-7|TRBV15
CATSKGTGGVYEQYF
TGTGCCACCAGCAAAGGGACAGGGGGAGTCTACGAGCAGTACTTC
>TRBD1|.|TRBJ1-2|TRBV3-1/TRBV3-2
CASSQVVRGRGEDGYTF
TGTGCCAGCAGCCAAGTCGTGAGGGGGCGTGGTGAAGATGGCTACACCTTC
>TRBD1|.|TRBJ1-2|TRBV6-5
CASTVAQGSYGYTF
TGTGCCAGCACCGTGGCACAGGGGTCCTATGGCTACACCTTC
>TRBD2|.|TRBJ2-5|TRBV7-7
CASSRGYAASGGASETQYF
TGTGCCAGCAGCCGCGGCTATGCGGCTAGCGGGGGGGCCTCAGAGACCCAGTACTTC
>TRBD1|.|TRBJ1-2|TRBV28
CASRKPGQGNYGYTF
TGTGCCAGCAGGAAACCGGGACAGGGTAACTATGGCTACACCTTC
>TRBD1|.|TRBJ2-1|TRBV6-5
CASRLRTGPTGEQFF
TGTGCCAGCAGACTTAGGACAGGACCAACGGGTGAGCAGTTCTTC
>TRBD1|.|TRBJ2-5|TRBV25-1
CASSAIPGQGGETQYF
TGTGCCAGCAGTGCCATACCGGGACAGGGTGGAGAGACCCAGTACTTC
>.|.|TRBJ1-2|TRBV28
CASSLSLYGYTF
TGTGCCAGCAGTTTGTCCCTATATGGCTACACCTTC
>.|.|TRBJ1-4|TRBV10-3
CAIRDTNEKLFF
TGTGCCATCCGGGACACAAATGAAAAACTGTTTTTT
>.|few|TRBJ2-2|TRBV5-1
CASSLYGQNTGELFF
TGCGCCAGCAGCTTGTACGGACAAAACACCGGGGAGCTGTTTTTT
>TRBD1|.|TRBJ2-3|TRBV28
CASSQGDRTDTQYF
TGTGCCAGCAGTCAGGGGGACAGGACAGATACGCAGTATTTT
>.|.|TRBJ1-6|TRBV9
CASSTRGSPLHF
TGTGCCAGCAGCACAAGAGGGTCACCCCTCCACTTT
>.|.|TRBJ1-2|TRBV29-1
CSVVFTERGYTF
TGCAGCGTTGTGTTCACAGAGCGGGGCTACACCTTC
>TRBD1|.|TRBJ1-2|TRBV3-1/TRBV3-2
CASSNGRTGLGYTF
TGTGCCAGCAGCAACGGTAGGACAGGGCTTGGCTACACCTTC
>.|.|TRBJ1-4|TRBV7-9
CASSLEIGEKLFF
TGTGCCAGCAGCTTAGAGATCGGGGAAAAACTGTTTTTT
>.|.|TRBJ2-3|TRBV11-2
CASRQGDTQYF
TGTGCCAGCAGGCAGGGAGATACGCAGTATTTT
>.|.|TRBJ2-7|TRBV29-1
CSVEDHRDEQYF
TGCAGCGTTGAAGATCACCGGGACGAGCAGTACTTC
>.|once|TRBJ2-5|TRBV19
CAAQGGETQYF
TGTGCCGCACAGGGGGGGGAGACCCAGTACTTC
>TRBD1|.|TRBJ1-1|TRBV5-1
CASSLGDRGITEAFF
TGCGCCAGCAGCTTGGGGGACAGGGGAATCACTGAAGCTTTCTTT
>.|.|TRBJ2-1|TRBV7-7
CASSLGWAGLNEQFF
TGTGCCAGCAGCTTAGGGTGGGCAGGGCTGAATGAGCAGTTCTTC
>TRBD1|.|TRBJ1-1|TRBV20-1
CSASGGTEAFF
TGCAGTGCCTCAGGGGGCACTGAAGCTTTCTTT
>.|few|TRBJ2-5|TRBV2
CASSEEGNGETQYF
TGTGCCAGCAGTGAGGAGGGGAACGGAGAGACCCAGTACTTC
>.|.|TRBJ1-2|TRBV28
CASSFTSFYGYTF
TGTGCCAGCAGTTTTACCAGTTTCTATGGCTACACCTTC
>TRBD1|.|TRBJ2-1|TRBV5-4
CASSSGQGQYNEQFF
TGTGCCAGCAGCTCCGGACAGGGGCAATACAATGAGCAGTTCTTC
>.|.|TRBJ2-1|TRBV7-2
CASSPRTAKNEQFF
TGTGCCAGCAGCCCGAGGACTGCCAAGAATGAGCAGTTCTTC
>TRBD2|.|TRBJ2-1|TRBV7-9
CASSARDYIEQFF
TGTGCCAGCAGCGCCCGGGACTACATTGAGCAGTTCTTC
>.|.|TRBJ1-2|TRBV7-2
CASSLRQVNDGYTF
TGTGCCAGCAGCTTAAGACAGGTGAACGACGGCTACACCTTC
>TRBD2|.|TRBJ2-5|TRBV2
CASSENGGGQETQYF
TGTGCCAGCAGTGAGAACGGGGGGGGCCAAGAGACCCAGTACTTC
>.|.|TRBJ2-7|TRBV5-6
CASSLVGGEQYF
TGTGCCAGCAGCTTGGTAGGCGGCGAGCAGTACTTC
>TRBD2|.|TRBJ2-3|TRBV24-1
CATSGTTPPDTQYF
TGTGCCACCAGCGGGACTACCCCGCCAGATACGCAGTATTTT
>TRBD1|.|TRBJ1-4|TRBV6-2/TRBV6-3
CASSSTGGFEKLFF
TGTGCCAGCAGTTCGACAGGGGGTTTCGAAAAACTGTTTTTT
>TRBD1|.|TRBJ1-2|TRBV25-1
CASSAGGGYTF
TGTGCCAGCAGTGCAGGGGGGGGCTACACCTTC
>TRBD1|.|TRBJ1-1|TRBV29-1
CSAPGQGGEAFF
TGCAGCGCGCCGGGACAGGGGGGAGAAGCTTTCTTT
>.|.|TRBJ2-7|TRBV4-3
CASSQEWGRKAYEQYF
TGCGCCAGCAGCCAAGAATGGGGCCGAAAAGCCTACGAGCAGTACTTC
>.|.|TRBJ2-7|TRBV9
CASSLTQTGTYEQYF
TGTGCCAGCAGCTTAACCCAGACAGGAACCTACGAGCAGTACTTC
>.|.|TRBJ2-3|TRBV2
CASSERQADTQYF
TGTGCCAGCAGTGAACGGCAGGCGGATACGCAGTATTTT
>.|.|TRBJ2-2|TRBV21-1
CASSKANRGRSGELFF
TGTGCCAGCAGCAAAGCGAACAGGGGGAGATCCGGGGAGCTGTTTTTT
>TRBD1|.|TRBJ1-2|TRBV4-2
CASSAGQGAYTF
TGTGCCAGCAGCGCGGGACAGGGGGCGTACACCTTC
>.|.|TRBJ1-1|TRBV6-5
CASSRTGVYTEAFF
TGTGCCAGCAGCCGAACGGGGGTTTACACTGAAGCTTTCTTT
>TRBD2|.|TRBJ2-5|TRBV11-1
CASSPRTSGGLRDQYF
TGTGCCAGCAGCCCAAGGACTAGCGGGGGACTACGGGACCAGTACTTC
>TRBD2|many|TRBJ2-7|TRBV28
CASSLLSSGYEQYF
TGTGCCAGCAGTTTATTGTCTAGCGGCTACGAGCAGTACTTC
>.|.|TRBJ1-2|TRBV3-1/TRBV3-2
CASSQDGEGNYGYTF
TGTGCCAGCAGCCAAGACGGGGAGGGGAACTATGGCTACACCTTC
>.|few|TRBJ1-1|TRBV30
CAWSGTVNTEAFF
TGTGCCTGGAGTGGTACAGTGAACACTGAAGCTTTCTTT
>.|.|TRBJ2-7|TRBV18
CASSPGRAEQYF
TGTGCCAGCTCACCGGGCAGGGCCGAGCAGTACTTC
>TRBD1|once|TRBJ1-1|TRBV28
CASSYPRDRDLNTEAFF
TGTGCCAGCAGCTACCCCCGAGACAGGGACTTGAACACTGAAGCTTTCTTT
>.|.|TRBJ2-5|TRBV11-2
CASSPIVGGQETQYF
TGTGCCAGCAGTCCCATTGTAGGGGGCCAAGAGACCCAGTACTTC
>.|.|TRBJ1-1|TRBV7-3
CASSVQEGTEAFF
TGTGCCAGCAGCGTGCAGGAGGGCACTGAAGCTTTCTTT
>.|.|TRBJ1-1|TRBV12-3/TRBV12-4
CASSSTGITEAFF
TGTGCCAGCAGTTCAACAGGGATCACTGAAGCTTTCTTT
>TRBD1|.|TRBJ1-2|TRBV6-1
CASSERRQGAYYGYTF
TGTGCCAGCAGTGAACGAAGGCAGGGGGCGTACTATGGCTACACCTTC
>TRBD1|.|TRBJ2-1|TRBV28
CASSIRGRGIRYNEQFF
TGTGCCAGCAGTATTAGGGGGCGAGGGATACGCTACAATGAGCAGTTCTTC
>TRBD1|.|TRBJ2-7|TRBV7-3
CASSSPGQGNEQYF
TGTGCCAGCAGCTCCCCGGGACAGGGTAACGAGCAGTACTTC
>.|.|TRBJ1-6|TRBV15
CATSRDRLPGDNSPLHF
TGTGCCACCAGCAGGGACCGTCTGCCCGGGGATAATTCACCCCTCCACTTT
>TRBD2|.|TRBJ2-1|TRBV29-1
CSVRLAGAARSYNEQFF
TGCAGCGTGAGACTAGCGGGGGCGGCACGCTCCTACAATGAGCAGTTCTTC
>TRBD1|.|TRBJ2-7|TRBV24-1
CATSESGTEYEQYF
TGTGCCACCAGTGAGTCCGGGACAGAGTACGAGCAGTACTTC
>.|.|TRBJ2-3|TRBV11-2
CASSPAWTSTDTQYF
TGTGCCAGCAGCCCGGCATGGACTAGCACAGATACGCAGTATTTT
>.|.|TRBJ2-7|TRBV2
CASSGLVIYEQYF
TGTGCCAGCAGTGGCTTAGTCATCTACGAGCAGTACTTC
>.|.|TRBJ1-2|TRBV6-6
CASSSERTGYGYTF
TGTGCCAGCAGTAGCGAGCGGACGGGCTATGGCTACACCTTC